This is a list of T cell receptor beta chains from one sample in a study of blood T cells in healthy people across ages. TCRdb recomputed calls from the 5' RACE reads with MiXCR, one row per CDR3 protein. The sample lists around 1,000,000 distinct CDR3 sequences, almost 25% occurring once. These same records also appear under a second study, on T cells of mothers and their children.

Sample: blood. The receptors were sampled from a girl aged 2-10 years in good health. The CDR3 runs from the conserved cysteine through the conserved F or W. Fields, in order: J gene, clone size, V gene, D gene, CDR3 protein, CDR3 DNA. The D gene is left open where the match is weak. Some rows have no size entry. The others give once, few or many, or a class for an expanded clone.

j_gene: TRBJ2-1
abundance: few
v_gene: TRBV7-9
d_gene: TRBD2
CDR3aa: CASSDGLAGPYNEQFF
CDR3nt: TGTGCCAGCAGCGATGGACTAGCGGGACCGTACAATGAGCAGTTCTTC

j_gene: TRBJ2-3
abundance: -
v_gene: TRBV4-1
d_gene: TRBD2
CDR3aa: CASSQVGEGPKKREYF
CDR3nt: TGCGCCAGCAGCCAAGTGGGGGAGGGCCCCAAAAAACGGGAGTATTTT

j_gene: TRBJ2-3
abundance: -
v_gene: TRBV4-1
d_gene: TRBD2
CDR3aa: CASSQDQGLADPDTQYF
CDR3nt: TGCGCCAGCAGCCAAGATCAAGGACTAGCGGATCCAGATACGCAGTATTTT

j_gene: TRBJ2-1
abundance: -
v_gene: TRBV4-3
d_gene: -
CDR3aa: CASSRDGGRIGNEQFF
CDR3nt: TGCGCCAGCAGCCGAGATGGGGGGAGGATCGGGAATGAGCAGTTCTTC

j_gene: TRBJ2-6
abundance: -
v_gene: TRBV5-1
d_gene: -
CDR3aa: CASSPVGASGANVLTF
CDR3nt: TGCGCCAGCAGTCCTGTGGGGGCCTCTGGGGCCAACGTCCTGACTTTC

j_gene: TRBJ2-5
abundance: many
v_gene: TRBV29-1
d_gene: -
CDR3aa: CSVGQPQETQYF
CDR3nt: TGCAGCGTTGGACAGCCTCAAGAGACCCAGTACTTC

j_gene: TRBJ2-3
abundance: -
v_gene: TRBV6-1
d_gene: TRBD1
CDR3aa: CASSEQGAQVQYF
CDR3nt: TGTGCCAGCAGTGAACAGGGGGCGCAGGTCCAGTATTTT

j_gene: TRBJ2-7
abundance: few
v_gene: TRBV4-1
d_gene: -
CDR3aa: CASSQSPRDEQYF
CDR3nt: TGCGCCAGCAGCCAATCTCCGAGGGACGAGCAGTACTTC

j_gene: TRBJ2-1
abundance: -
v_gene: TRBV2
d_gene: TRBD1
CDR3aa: CASSEGTGGELTGAPEFF
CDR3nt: TGTGCCAGCAGTGAGGGGACAGGGGGGGAACTAACGGGAGCACCTGAGTTCTTC

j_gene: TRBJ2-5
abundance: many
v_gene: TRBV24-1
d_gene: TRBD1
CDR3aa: CATRGTGQETQYF
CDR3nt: TGTGCCACCAGGGGGACAGGCCAAGAGACCCAGTACTTC

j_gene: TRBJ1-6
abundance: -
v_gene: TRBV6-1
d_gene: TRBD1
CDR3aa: CASTGTEGFSPLHF
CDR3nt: TGTGCCAGCACCGGGACAGAGGGGTTTTCACCCCTCCACTTT

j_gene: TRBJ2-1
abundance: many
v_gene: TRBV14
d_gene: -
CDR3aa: CASSHTWGEQFF
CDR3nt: TGTGCCAGCAGCCATACGTGGGGTGAGCAGTTCTTC

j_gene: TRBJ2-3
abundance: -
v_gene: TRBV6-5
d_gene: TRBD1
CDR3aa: CASSSSNRGPDTQYF
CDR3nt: TGTGCCAGCAGTTCGTCAAACAGGGGGCCGGATACGCAGTATTTT

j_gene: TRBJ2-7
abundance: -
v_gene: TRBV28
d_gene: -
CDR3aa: CASSHRGPGEQYF
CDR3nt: TGTGCCAGCAGCCATCGGGGGCCTGGCGAGCAGTACTTC

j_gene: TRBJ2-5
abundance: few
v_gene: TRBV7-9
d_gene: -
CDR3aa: CASSLAQGMEETQYF
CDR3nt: TGTGCCAGCAGCTTAGCTCAAGGGATGGAAGAGACCCAGTACTTC

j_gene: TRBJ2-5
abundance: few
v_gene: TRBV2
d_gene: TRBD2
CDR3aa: CAILAVVETQYF
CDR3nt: TGTGCCATACTAGCGGTCGTGGAGACCCAGTACTTC

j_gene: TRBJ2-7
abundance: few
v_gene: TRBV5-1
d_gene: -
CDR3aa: CASRDELQAYEQYF
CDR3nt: TGCGCCAGCAGAGATGAGTTGCAAGCTTACGAGCAGTACTTC

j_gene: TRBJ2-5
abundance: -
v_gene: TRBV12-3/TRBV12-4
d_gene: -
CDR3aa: CASTATSTETQYF
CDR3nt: TGTGCCAGCACCGCGACTTCAACGGAGACCCAGTACTTC

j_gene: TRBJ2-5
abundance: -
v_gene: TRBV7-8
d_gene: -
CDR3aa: CASSSSLEGGQETQYF
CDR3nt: TGTGCCAGCAGCTCCAGCTTAGAAGGGGGCCAAGAGACCCAGTACTTC

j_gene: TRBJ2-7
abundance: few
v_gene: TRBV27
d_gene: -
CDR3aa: CASSRTRGYYEQYF
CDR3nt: TGTGCCAGCAGTCGCACCCGGGGATACTACGAGCAGTACTTC

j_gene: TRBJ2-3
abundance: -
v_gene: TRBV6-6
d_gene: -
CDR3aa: CASTRSDTQYF
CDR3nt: TGTGCCAGCACCAGGTCCGATACGCAGTATTTT

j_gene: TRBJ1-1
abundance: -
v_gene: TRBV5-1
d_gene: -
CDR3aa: CASSLAETEAFF
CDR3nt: TGCGCCAGCAGCTTGGCGGAAACTGAAGCTTTCTTT

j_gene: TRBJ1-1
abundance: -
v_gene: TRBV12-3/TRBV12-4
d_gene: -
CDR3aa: CASETGRGTEAFF
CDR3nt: TGTGCCAGCGAGACAGGCCGCGGGACTGAAGCTTTCTTT

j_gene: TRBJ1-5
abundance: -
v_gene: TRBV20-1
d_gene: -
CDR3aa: CSARAQGRSGNQPQHF
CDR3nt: TGCAGTGCTAGAGCACAGGGTAGGAGTGGCAATCAGCCCCAGCATTTT

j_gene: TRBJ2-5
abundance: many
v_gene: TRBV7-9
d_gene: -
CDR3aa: CASSLRQETQYF
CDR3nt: TGTGCCAGCAGTTTACGACAAGAGACCCAGTACTTC

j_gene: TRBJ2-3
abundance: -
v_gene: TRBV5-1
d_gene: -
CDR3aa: CASSLDIDTQYF
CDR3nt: TGCGCCAGCAGCTTGGATATAGATACGCAGTATTTT

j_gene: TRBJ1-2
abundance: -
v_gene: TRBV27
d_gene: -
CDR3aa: CASRPLGENNYGYTF
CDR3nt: TGTGCCAGCAGACCGTTAGGGGAAAATAACTATGGCTACACCTTC

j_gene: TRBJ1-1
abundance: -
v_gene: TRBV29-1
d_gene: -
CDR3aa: CSVRWDKAFF
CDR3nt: TGCAGCGTTCGGTGGGATAAAGCTTTCTTT

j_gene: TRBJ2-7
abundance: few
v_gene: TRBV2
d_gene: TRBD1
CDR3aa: CASSDPGTGSYEQYF
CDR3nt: TGTGCCAGCAGTGATCCCGGGACAGGCTCGTACGAGCAGTACTTC

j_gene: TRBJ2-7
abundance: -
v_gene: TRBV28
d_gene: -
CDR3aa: CASSFVGPYEQYF
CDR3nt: TGTGCCAGCAGTTTTGTTGGGCCCTACGAGCAGTACTTC

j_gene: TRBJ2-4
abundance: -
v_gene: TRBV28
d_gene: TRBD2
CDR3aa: CASSPPWTSGQTVAKNIQYF
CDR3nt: TGTGCCAGCAGCCCTCCCTGGACTAGCGGGCAGACCGTAGCCAAAAACATTCAGTACTTC

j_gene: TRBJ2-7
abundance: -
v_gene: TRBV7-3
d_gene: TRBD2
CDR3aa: CASSLIGGAGSHEQYF
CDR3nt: TGTGCCAGCAGCTTAATTGGGGGAGCGGGGTCCCACGAGCAGTACTTC

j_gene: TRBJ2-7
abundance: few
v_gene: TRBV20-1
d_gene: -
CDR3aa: CSARGAASYEQYF
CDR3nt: TGCAGTGCTAGGGGGGCCGCTTCCTACGAGCAGTACTTC

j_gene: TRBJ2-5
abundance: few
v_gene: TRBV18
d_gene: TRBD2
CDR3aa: CASSAAPAGGSPQYF
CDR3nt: TGTGCCAGCTCAGCGGCCCCAGCGGGGGGATCGCCCCAGTACTTC

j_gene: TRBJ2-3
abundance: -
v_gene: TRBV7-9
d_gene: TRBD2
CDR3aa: CASSLGSATSDTQYF
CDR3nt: TGTGCCAGCAGCTTAGGGTCCGCGACTAGCGATACGCAGTATTTT

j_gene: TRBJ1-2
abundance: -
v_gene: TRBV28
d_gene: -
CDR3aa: CASSRPETNYGYTF
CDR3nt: TGTGCCAGCAGCCGCCCTGAGACTAACTATGGCTACACCTTC

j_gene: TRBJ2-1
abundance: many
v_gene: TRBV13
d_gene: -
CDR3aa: CASSLVAGSYNEQFF
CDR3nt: TGTGCCAGCAGCTTAGTGGCTGGGTCCTACAATGAGCAGTTCTTC

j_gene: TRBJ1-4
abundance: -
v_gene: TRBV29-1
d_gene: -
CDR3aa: CSVSSGKTTNEKLFF
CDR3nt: TGCAGCGTTTCATCGGGAAAGACGACTAATGAAAAACTGTTTTTT

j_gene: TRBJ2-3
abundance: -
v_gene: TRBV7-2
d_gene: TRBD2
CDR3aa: CASSSPSGRAPDTQYF
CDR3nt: TGTGCCAGCAGCTCTCCTAGCGGGAGGGCTCCAGATACGCAGTATTTT

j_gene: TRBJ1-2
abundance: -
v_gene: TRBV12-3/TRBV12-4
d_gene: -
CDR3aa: CASSFGRNTGF
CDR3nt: TGTGCCAGCAGTTTCGGGAGGAATACTGGTTTC

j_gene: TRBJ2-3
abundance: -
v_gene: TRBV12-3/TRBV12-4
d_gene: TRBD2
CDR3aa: CASTEGGLAGEDAQYF
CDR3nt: TGTGCCAGCACCGAGGGGGGACTAGCGGGAGAGGATGCGCAGTATTTT

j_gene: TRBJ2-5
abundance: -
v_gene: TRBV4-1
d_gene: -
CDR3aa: CASSQDTQLGPQYF
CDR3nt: TGCGCCAGCAGCCAGGACACCCAATTGGGCCCACAATACTTC

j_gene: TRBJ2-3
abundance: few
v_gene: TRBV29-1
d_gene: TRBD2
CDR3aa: CSVEFSSGRVTDTQYF
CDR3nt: TGCAGCGTTGAATTCAGTAGCGGGAGGGTCACAGATACGCAGTATTTT

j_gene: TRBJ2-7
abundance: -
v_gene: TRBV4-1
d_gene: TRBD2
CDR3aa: CASSPAYREGYEQYF
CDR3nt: TGCGCCAGCAGCCCAGCCTACCGGGAGGGCTACGAGCAGTACTTC

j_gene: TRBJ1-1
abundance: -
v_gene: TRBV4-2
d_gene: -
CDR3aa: CASSQKVGMNTEAFF
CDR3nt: TGTGCCAGCAGCCAGAAAGTGGGTATGAACACTGAAGCTTTCTTT

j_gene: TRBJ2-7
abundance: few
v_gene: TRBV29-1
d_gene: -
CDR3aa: CSVDGPGATYEQYF
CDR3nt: TGCAGCGTGGATGGGCCAGGGGCTACCTACGAGCAGTACTTC

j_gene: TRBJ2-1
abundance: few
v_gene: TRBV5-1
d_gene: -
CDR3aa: CASRRLGDNEQFF
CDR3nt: TGCGCCAGCAGGAGACTGGGTGACAATGAGCAGTTCTTC

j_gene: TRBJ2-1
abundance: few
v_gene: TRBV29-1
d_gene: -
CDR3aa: CSVELGSVNEQFF
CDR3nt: TGCAGCGTTGAACTGGGTAGCGTTAATGAGCAGTTCTTC

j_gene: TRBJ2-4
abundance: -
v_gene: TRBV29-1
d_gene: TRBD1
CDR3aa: CSVGQGVDIQYF
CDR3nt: TGCAGCGTTGGACAGGGCGTGGACATTCAGTACTTC